This passage covers 13 T cell receptor beta chains from one sample sequenced in a study of blood T cell repertoires in COVID-19. Method: immunoSEQ multiplex PCR; TCRdb's copy keeps in-frame clones and lacks some. The sample has over 200,000 clones; roughly 85% are singletons. Sequences were obtained from peripheral blood. The receptors were sampled from a young woman who had recovered from COVID-19.

The V and J genes are TRBV7-2 and TRBJ2-7; 13 bases align to TRBD2. The V gene end was trimmed by 1 base and the J gene end by 5 bases; junction bases not matched to a gene: 14. Germline V gene lookup returns CDR1 SGHTA and CDR2 FQGNSA. This CDR3 comprises 19 residues. The CDR3 spells CASSLVWTSGRRRRDEQYF. The CDR3 DNA follows: TGTGCCAGCAGCTTAGTATGGACTAGCGGGAGAAGGAGGAGGGACGAGCAGTACTTC.

This chain joins TRBV4-3 and TRBJ2-7, with 8 bases identical to TRBD2. J was trimmed by 0 bases and V by 1 base; bases with no gene match: 2. The germline CDR1 and CDR2 sequences are LGHNA and YSLEER. This CDR3 is built from 15 residues. This chain's CDR3 is CASSQGLALSYEQYF. CDR3 nucleotides: TGCGCCAGCAGCCAAGGACTAGCGCTCTCCTACGAGCAGTACTTC.

The chain joins TRBV6-2 or TRBV6-3 to TRBJ1-2; perhaps TRBD1 as D (6 bases). V lost 5 bases and J lost 7, with 11 bases in between. Germline assignment: CDR1 MNHEY and CDR2 SVGEGT. This CDR3 has 12 residues. CDR3 nucleotide sequence: TGTGCCAGCAGTCATCGGACAGCTGGCTACACCTTC. This sequence encodes CASSHRTAGYTF.

The chain joins TRBV4-1 to TRBJ2-7; D possibly corresponds to TRBD1 (6 bases). Per germline, CDR1 MGHRA and CDR2 YSYEKL. The V gene lost 1 base and the J gene lost 6 bases, with 10 bases spanning the gap. This CDR3 region has 13 residues. CDR3 loop: CASSQVRGSEQYF. The CDR3 region has the DNA TGCGCCAGCAGCCAAGTCAGGGGAAGCGAGCAGTACTTC.

As to this clone: This may come from a read error, since a much larger clone is one base off. The chain links TRBV27 to TRBJ2-1, with 7 bases that match TRBD2. The junction had 1 base not matched to a gene; V was cut back by 5 bases and J by 0 bases. The CDR3 has 14 amino acids. Looked up from germline, CDR1 is MNHEY and CDR2 is SMNVEV (reference sequence). The CDR3 loop reads CASSRGSSYNEQFF. The CDR3 coding sequence is TGTGCCAGCAGTCGCGGGAGCTCCTACAATGAGCAGTTCTTC.

V and J are TRBV10-3 and TRBJ1-2, with 9 bases aligning to TRBD1. Germline values: CDR1 ENHRY, CDR2 SYGVKD. The CDR3 totals 12 residues. Germline trimming cut 11 bases from V and 5 bases from J; bases unmatched to any gene: 6. The CDR3 protein is CASTGGSYGYTF. In DNA form, the CDR3 reads TGTGCCTCAACAGGGGGCAGTTATGGCTACACCTTC.

The J gene is TRBJ1-5, the V gene TRBV5-5; TRBD1 matches 11 bases. The length of the CDR3 is 15 residues. The V segment lost 3 bases and the J segment 4 bases; nucleotides outside the gene matches: 3. CDR1 is SGHKS and CDR2 is YYEKEE in the germline V gene (reference sequence). This chain's CDR3 is CASSYGQGANQPQHF. In DNA, the CDR3 is TGTGCCAGCAGCTATGGACAGGGGGCTAATCAGCCCCAGCATTTT.

DNA for the CDR3: TGTGCCAGCAGCTTGTGGGACTACACAAACACCGGGGAGCTGTTTTTT. Amino acids: CASSLWDYTNTGELFF. This chain links TRBV5-4 with TRBJ2-2; 7 bases match TRBD2. CDR3 length: 16 amino acids. Germline V gives CDR1 SGHNT, CDR2 YYREEE (reference sequence). Trimming at V came to 1 base and at J to 2 bases, leaving 5 bases not matched to a gene.

This chain uses TRBV5-6 with TRBJ2-1; D uncertain. Looked up from germline, CDR1 is SGHDT and CDR2 is YYEEEE. V dropped 4 bases and J dropped 4 bases, with 6 bases sitting between them. The CDR3 covers 12 residues. CDR3 nucleotide sequence: TGTGCCAGCAGCCCCCGTTACAATGAGCAGTTCTTC. Amino acid sequence: CASSPRYNEQFF.

The chain has TRBV18 and TRBJ1-2; perhaps TRBD1 as D (6 bases). Looked up from germline, CDR1 is KGHSH and CDR2 is LQKENI. The V end lost 8 bases, the J end lost 3 bases, and 19 bases lay between the germline ends. The CDR3 has 15 amino acids. In DNA, the CDR3 is TGTGCCAGCGCACTGAGTCGGGGGGCCTACTATGGCTACACCTTC. Its translation is CASALSRGAYYGYTF.

The chain couples TRBV19 to TRBJ2-1; TRBD2 matches at 11 bases. The CDR3 length is 15 residues. Germline trimming cut 4 bases from V and 5 bases from J; bases unmatched to any gene: 4. Germline CDR1 LNHDA, CDR2 SQIVND (reference sequence). As DNA, the CDR3 is TGTGCCAGTAGTAGCGGGACTAGCGGTGACAATGAGCAGTTCTTC. Translation: CASSSGTSGDNEQFF.

The chain links TRBV5-4 to TRBJ2-3; maybe TRBD1 (5 bases). V lost 4 bases and J 4 bases, leaving 19 bases between the germline ends. Germline assignment: CDR1 SGHNT and CDR2 YYREEE (reference sequence). The CDR3 loop spans 16 amino acids. CDR3 sequence reads: CASSQGPLVGPDTQYF. The CDR3 bases are TGTGCCAGCAGCCAGGGTCCCCTCGTGGGCCCAGATACGCAGTATTTT.

The chain uses TRBV5-6 and TRBJ1-1; possibly TRBD1 for D (5 bases). The CDR3 covers 15 residues. From germline, CDR1 is SGHDT and CDR2 YYEEEE. Trimming stripped 4 bases from V and 4 bases from J, with 17 bases between. This CDR3 is CASSMAPGGLTEAFF. The CDR3 DNA sequence: TGTGCCAGCAGCATGGCCCCCGGGGGTCTCACTGAAGCTTTCTTT.